The TCR beta chain under discussion was sequenced for a study of identical twins. The CDR3 totals 14 residues. The germline gives CDR1 SQVTM, CDR2 ANQGSEA. Trimming pared 1 base from V and 0 bases from J, leaving 9 bases between. TCRdb reprocessed the 5' RACE reads via MiXCR and lists one record per CDR3 protein. The repertoire holds 430,000 or so distinct CDR3 sequences, less than 25% seen once, with roughly 3% in the top ten. This same sample was also taken into another study, of T cells expressing NK-cell markers. That paper notes: The study left the HCMV specificity of expanded NKG2C+ T cell clones unresolved.

Sequencing was carried out using CD4+ T cells sorted from blood. The TCR was taken from a woman aged 18-35 years in good health. V is TRBV29-1 and J is TRBJ1-2; D is uncertain. The CDR3 is CSVEGSAANYGYTF. DNA for the CDR3: TGCAGCGTTGAAGGATCGGCTGCTAACTATGGCTACACCTTC. The variable domain in full, completed from reference TRBV29-1 and TRBJ1-2, reads SAVISQKPSRDICQRGTSLTIQCQVDSQVTMMFWYRQQPGQSLTLIATANQGSEATYESGFVIDKFPISRPNLTFSTLTVSNMSPEDSSIYLCSVEGSAANYGYTFGSGTRLTVV.